The clone carrying this T cell receptor beta chain was counted a single time. What it recognizes is unknown. These data belong to a study of identical twins. Study observations and caveats: Fewer insertions characterized abundant cord blood beta clonotypes, whereas memory repertoires showed none.

A universal primer binding site was introduced by template switching. The final cDNA contained unique molecular identifiers. TCRdb ran MiXCR on the 5' RACE reads and lists one entry per CDR3 protein. The sample records a few hundred thousand distinct CDR3 sequences, approximately 24% being singletons. The CDR3 has 11 amino acids. Between the trimmed V and J ends, which lost 0 bases and 12 bases, there was a span of 11 bases. Germline V lookup: CDR1 GTSNPN, CDR2 SVGIG (reference sequence). The same specimen was also included in a second study, on T cells expressing NK-cell markers. That report adds: Obtained from sorted CD3+CD56+NKG2C+, CD3+CD56+NKG2C- and CD3+CD56-NKG2C+ T cells were the TCR beta repertoires. There were a few donors in whom these clonotypes also led the CD3+CD56-NKG2C+ fraction.

This TCR was sampled from a woman aged 18-29 years in good health. The rearrangement joins TRBV30 to TRBJ1-1; D uncertain. The sample consisted of CD4+ T cells sorted from blood. The CDR3 reads CAWSVGSSSFF. CDR3 DNA: TGTGCCTGGAGTGTTGGTTCAAGTTCTTTCTTT.